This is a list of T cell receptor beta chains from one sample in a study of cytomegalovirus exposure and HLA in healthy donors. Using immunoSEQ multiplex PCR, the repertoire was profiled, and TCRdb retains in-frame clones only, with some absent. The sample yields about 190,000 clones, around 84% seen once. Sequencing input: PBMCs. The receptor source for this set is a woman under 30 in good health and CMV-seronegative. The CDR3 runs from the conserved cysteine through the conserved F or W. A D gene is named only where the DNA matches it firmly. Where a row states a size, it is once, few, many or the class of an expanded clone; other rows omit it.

TGCGCCAGCAGCCAACAGACAAGCAGGTTTGAAAAACTGTTTTTT,CASSQQTSRFEKLFF,TRBV4-1,TRBJ1-4,.,.
TGTGCCAGCAGTTTGGGGGCCGGGACAGGGGTCCACGAGCAGTACTTC,CASSLGAGTGVHEQYF,TRBV27,TRBJ2-7,.,TRBD1
TGTGCCAGCTCACTAGGACTTTCCTCCTACGAGCAGTACTTC,CASSLGLSSYEQYF,TRBV18,TRBJ2-7,few,.
TGTGCCAGCAGCCCGAGGGGACTAGCGGACAACACCGGGGAGCTGTTTTTT,CASSPRGLADNTGELFF,TRBV11-3,TRBJ2-2,.,TRBD2
TGTGCCAGCAGCATACTGGGGACAGGGGTCCACGAGCAGTACTTC,CASSILGTGVHEQYF,TRBV5-6,TRBJ2-7,.,TRBD1
TGTGCCAGCAGCCAAGTTGCTAGCGGGGGGATAGAGACCCAGTACTTC,CASSQVASGGIETQYF,TRBV14,TRBJ2-5,.,TRBD2
TGTGCCAGCAGTTATACAGGGATGAACACTGAAGCTTTCTTT,CASSYTGMNTEAFF,TRBV6-6,TRBJ1-1,few,.
TGTGCCAGCAGTTCATGGGCCAACGGCAATCAGCCCCAGCATTTT,CASSSWANGNQPQHF,TRBV6-5,TRBJ1-5,few,.
TGTGCCAGCAGTCAATACCGACAGGGGGATCAAGAGACCCAGTACTTC,CASSQYRQGDQETQYF,TRBV28,TRBJ2-5,.,TRBD1
TGTGCCAGCAGGCCCGACAGCTACGAGCAGTACTTC,CASRPDSYEQYF,TRBV2,TRBJ2-7,once,.
TGTGCCAGCAGCTTGGAGGTTGGCAGGGTAATAAATGGCTACACCTTC,CASSLEVGRVINGYTF,TRBV5-8,TRBJ1-2,.,.
TGCAGCGCTGTGACCACTAGCGGTGGAAGTGGTACGCAGTATTTT,CSAVTTSGGSGTQYF,TRBV29-1,TRBJ2-3,.,TRBD2
TGTGCCAGCAGGAGCGGGCTATCCTACGAGCAGTACTTC,CASRSGLSYEQYF,TRBV14,TRBJ2-7,.,.
TGTGCCAGCAGTCGAACAGGGGGGGAGACCCAGTACTTC,CASSRTGGETQYF,TRBV5-4,TRBJ2-5,.,TRBD1
TGTGCCTGGAGTGTAGGGGCCGTAGCCTACGAGCAGTACTTC,CAWSVGAVAYEQYF,TRBV30,TRBJ2-7,once,.
TGTGCCAGCAGTACTCGGGGGGGATATGGCTACACCTTC,CASSTRGGYGYTF,TRBV27,TRBJ1-2,few,.
TGTGCCAGTACCAGGACAGTCTATAGCAATCAGCCCCAGCATTTT,CASTRTVYSNQPQHF,TRBV19,TRBJ1-5,.,.
TGTGCCAGCAGTGACTCGACGGGGGGTCCTGCTGAAAAACTGTTTTTT,CASSDSTGGPAEKLFF,TRBV6-4,TRBJ1-4,.,.
TGCGCCAGCAGCCTGACAGGGTCCATAGGAAACGAGCAGTACTTC,CASSLTGSIGNEQYF,TRBV4-1,TRBJ2-7,.,TRBD1
TGTGCCAGCAGTCTATCGAACTATGGCTACACCTTC,CASSLSNYGYTF,TRBV6-6,TRBJ1-2,.,.
TGTGCCAGCAGCGGGGGGGCGGGATTGGCGCAGTATTTT,CASSGGAGLAQYF,TRBV7-3,TRBJ2-3,.,.
TGCAGCGTTGTGCCAGCGTCTTTAGGCTACACCTTC,CSVVPASLGYTF,TRBV29-1,TRBJ1-2,.,.
TGCGCCAGCAGCCAAGATTTACCTAGCGGGAGGGGGAGGGGTAATGAGCAGTTCTTC,CASSQDLPSGRGRGNEQFF,TRBV4-3,TRBJ2-1,few,TRBD2
TGTGCCAGCAGGAAAACTGGGACAGGGACCTACGAGCAGTACTTC,CASRKTGTGTYEQYF,TRBV5-4,TRBJ2-7,.,TRBD1
TGTGCCAGTAGTTTCAGCGGGAGTGCATCCTACGAGCAGTACTTC,CASSFSGSASYEQYF,TRBV19,TRBJ2-7,.,TRBD2
TGTGCCAGCAGTGATGGGAATAGCGGGAGGGCCCTCGAGCAGTACTTC,CASSDGNSGRALEQYF,TRBV25-1,TRBJ2-7,.,TRBD2
TGTGCCAGCAGTTCGGGACAGACTAACTATGGCTACACCTTC,CASSSGQTNYGYTF,TRBV28,TRBJ1-2,.,TRBD1
TGCGCCAGCAGCCAAGTGGAGGAGTCCTATAGCTACACCTTC,CASSQVEESYSYTF,TRBV4-1,TRBJ1-2,.,.
TGCAGCGTTGAAGATCCAGGAGCGGGGCCCTCCTACAATGAGCAGTTCTTC,CSVEDPGAGPSYNEQFF,TRBV29-1,TRBJ2-1,.,TRBD2
TGTGCCAGCAGTGCCGGGACAGAAACCTACGAGCAGTACTTC,CASSAGTETYEQYF,TRBV6-1,TRBJ2-7,.,TRBD1
TGTGCCAGCAGTTTAGGGTGGGGAGAGTTTGCAGATACGCAGTATTTT,CASSLGWGEFADTQYF,TRBV27,TRBJ2-3,.,.
TGTGCCAGCAGCTTTGACAGACAGAACACTGAAGCTTTCTTT,CASSFDRQNTEAFF,TRBV7-2,TRBJ1-1,.,.
TGTGCCAGCAGCTTAGGGGGGACAGGGAATCAGCCCCAGCATTTT,CASSLGGTGNQPQHF,TRBV7-2,TRBJ1-5,.,TRBD1
TGTGCCAGCTCACTCAGGGTAGCTTTGGCCTCGAACCCCCCGCGTTACGAGCAGTACTTC,CASSLRVALASNPPRYEQYF,TRBV18,TRBJ2-7,.,.
TGTGCCAGTCTTCAGGAGGTGATAGCTTTCTTT,CASLQEVIAFF,TRBV2,TRBJ1-1,few,.
TGTGCCAGCAGTTGGGGGGGCGGCTCCTACGAGCAGTACTTC,CASSWGGGSYEQYF,TRBV27,TRBJ2-7,.,.